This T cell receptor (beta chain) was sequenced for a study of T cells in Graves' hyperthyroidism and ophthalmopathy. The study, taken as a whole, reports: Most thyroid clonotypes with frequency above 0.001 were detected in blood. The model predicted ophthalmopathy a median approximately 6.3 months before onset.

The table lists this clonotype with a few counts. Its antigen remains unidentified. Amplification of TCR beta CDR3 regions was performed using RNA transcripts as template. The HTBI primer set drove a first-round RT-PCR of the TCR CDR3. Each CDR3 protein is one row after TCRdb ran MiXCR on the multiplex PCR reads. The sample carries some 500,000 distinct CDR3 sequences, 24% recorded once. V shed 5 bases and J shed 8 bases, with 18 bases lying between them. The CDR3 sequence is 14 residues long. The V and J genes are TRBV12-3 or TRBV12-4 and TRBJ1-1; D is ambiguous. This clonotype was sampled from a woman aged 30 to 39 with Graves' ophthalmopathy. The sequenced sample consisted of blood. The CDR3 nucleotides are TGTGCCAGCAGTGCCGGGATTGAGGGTGCCGAAGCTTTCTTT. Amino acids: CASSAGIEGAEAFF.